A selection of T cell receptor beta chains follows, all from one sample in a study of T-cell reconstitution after alpha-beta-depleted transplantation in children. TCRdb recomputed calls from the PCR reads with MiXCR, one row per CDR3 protein. The sample includes 600,000 or so distinct CDR3 sequences, about 23% of them seen just once. This material consisted of PBMCs, mostly from graft donor cells, taken 360 days after TCRalphabeta/CD19-depleted stem cell transplant. The source of these receptors is a boy in the first two years of life who had a stem cell transplant for acute myeloid leukemia, so the T cells may come from the graft donor. The CDR3 runs from the conserved cysteine through the conserved F or W. D genes are given only for firm matches. Clone size is stated in some rows and not others, as once, few, many or a class when expanded.

j_call,clone_size,v_call,d_call,cdr3_nt,cdr3_aa
TRBJ2-2,many,TRBV11-2,-,TGTGCCAGCAGCTTAGCAGGGCCCGGGGAGCTGTTTTTT,CASSLAGPGELFF
TRBJ2-2,many,TRBV4-1,-,TGCGCCAGCACCCAACTTGTCACCGGGGAGCTGTTTTTT,CASTQLVTGELFF
TRBJ1-2,once,TRBV4-2,-,TGTGCCAGCAGCCAACAGTGGGCCACGGATTATGGCTACACCTTC,CASSQQWATDYGYTF
TRBJ2-5,-,TRBV25-1,TRBD2,TGTGCCAGCAGTGAACTCCACGTTGTGGGGGGGAACGAAGAGACCCAGTACTTC,CASSELHVVGGNEETQYF
TRBJ1-3,many,TRBV12-3/TRBV12-4,-,TGTGCCAGCAGTTTATACCCTCGTTTCATACCAAGCTCTGGAAACACCATATATTTT,CASSLYPRFIPSSGNTIYF
TRBJ1-3,few,TRBV7-9,-,TGTGCCAGCAGCTCCAGCACGCCCTCTGGAAACACCATATATTTT,CASSSSTPSGNTIYF
TRBJ2-5,many,TRBV29-1,-,TGCAGCGTTGGAGGGTACCCCCCAGGGGGGAAAGAGACCCAGTACTTC,CSVGGYPPGGKETQYF
TRBJ1-4,few,TRBV20-1,-,TGCAGTGCTAGAGCCCCGTCCCGATCTCTGGAAAAACTGTTTTTT,CSARAPSRSLEKLFF
TRBJ2-1,-,TRBV15,-,TGTGCCACCAGCAGCGAGGGGAGCTCCTACAATGAGCAGTTCTTC,CATSSEGSSYNEQFF
TRBJ2-4,-,TRBV9,TRBD1,TGTGCCAGCAGCGCCACTCCGGACAGGGCCAACCAGTACTTC,CASSATPDRANQYF
TRBJ1-5,few,TRBV19,-,TGTGCCAGTAGTAACCGGAGTCGGGCGGAGAGTCAGCCCCAGCATTTT,CASSNRSRAESQPQHF
TRBJ2-1,-,TRBV11-1,-,TGTGCCAGCAGCTTACCCGTAGGAGCCCGGCAAAGGGGCTATGAGCAGTTCTTC,CASSLPVGARQRGYEQFF
TRBJ1-6,-,TRBV4-3,-,TGCGCCAGCAGCCAAGTTTGGAATTCACCCCTCCACTTT,CASSQVWNSPLHF
TRBJ1-6,-,TRBV4-2,TRBD1,TGTGCCAGCAGCCAACTACAGGGGCGATATAATTCACCCCTCCACTTT,CASSQLQGRYNSPLHF
TRBJ1-5,-,TRBV6-5,TRBD1,TGTGCCAGCAGTTACCGCGACAGGGGAGAAGGCAATCAGCCCCAGCATTTT,CASSYRDRGEGNQPQHF
TRBJ2-7,once,TRBV27,-,TGTGCCAGCAGTTTCTCAGGGCTAAGCTCCTACGAGCAGTACTTC,CASSFSGLSSYEQYF
TRBJ2-1,many,TRBV5-6,-,TGTGCCAGCAGCTTGCCCCCGTCAGGAGAGCAGTTCTTC,CASSLPPSGEQFF
TRBJ1-5,-,TRBV12-3/TRBV12-4,TRBD1,TGTGCCAGCAGTTTCGGGACAGGGGATGCCGGGAATCAGCCCCAGCATTTT,CASSFGTGDAGNQPQHF
TRBJ2-3,many,TRBV29-1,-,TGCAGCGTTGACAGGACGGCACACACAGATACGCAGTATTTT,CSVDRTAHTDTQYF
TRBJ2-5,many,TRBV12-3/TRBV12-4,TRBD1,TGTGCCAGCAGTCTTGGAGGACAGGGGTTTGAAGAGACCCAGTACTTC,CASSLGGQGFEETQYF
TRBJ2-1,-,TRBV4-3,-,TGCGCCAGCAGCCAAGATGTCTTGGGGGAAGGTGCCTACAATGAGCAGTTCTTC,CASSQDVLGEGAYNEQFF
TRBJ2-1,few,TRBV5-1,-,TGCGCCAGCAGCTGGGGGGACGGCAACAATGAGCAGTTCTTC,CASSWGDGNNEQFF
TRBJ2-3,many,TRBV10-3,-,TGTGCCATCAGTGAAGTGGGTTTCGAGACAGATACGCAGTATTTT,CAISEVGFETDTQYF
TRBJ1-1,few,TRBV7-2,TRBD1,TGTGCCAGCAGCCCGCGGACAGGTCGCTCTGAAGCTTTCTTT,CASSPRTGRSEAFF
TRBJ1-1,-,TRBV28,TRBD1,TGTGCCAGCAGATCCCGACAGGGCGTCACTGAAGCTTTCTTT,CASRSRQGVTEAFF
TRBJ1-5,many,TRBV7-8,-,TGTGCCAGCAGCTTAGTTGCAGAGTATAGCAATCAGCCCCAGCATTTT,CASSLVAEYSNQPQHF
TRBJ2-1,few,TRBV24-1,-,TGTGCCACCAGTGAGGGGAGGGGGGGTAGGAATGAGCAGTTCTTC,CATSEGRGGRNEQFF
TRBJ2-7,-,TRBV6-5,TRBD2,TGTGCCAGCAGTTACCGGACTAGCGGGGGCAGCTCCTACGAGCAGTACTTC,CASSYRTSGGSSYEQYF